A single sample is the source of the 30 T cell receptor beta chains below, sequenced in a study of blood T cell repertoires in COVID-19. Profiled with immunoSEQ multiplex PCR; TCRdb holds only in-frame clones, not every one. The table has under 300,000 clones, around 87% seen once. Input material: PBMCs or T cells enriched from blood (not recorded which). The receptors were sampled from a woman under 30 who had recovered from COVID-19.

The chain couples TRBV7-9 to TRBJ1-2, with D possibly matching TRBD1 (5 bases). The germline V gene has CDR1 SEHNR and CDR2 FQNEAQ (reference sequence). V shed 5 bases and J shed 3 bases, with 10 bases lying between them. This CDR3 is built from 13 residues. CDR3 nucleotide sequence: TGTGCCAGCAGCGCCGACAGCTACTATGGCTACACCTTC. Encoded protein: CASSADSYYGYTF.

This clone was found once. CDR3 DNA: TGTGCCACCAGTGATTTGCGGGGGGGCCGGCATGAGCAGTTCTTC. Its protein product is CATSDLRGGRHEQFF. The chain carries TRBV24-1 and TRBJ2-1, with 8 bases matching TRBD2. The V gene end was trimmed by 0 bases and the J gene end by 8 bases; junction bases not matched to a gene: 5. The V gene's germline CDR1 is KGHDR and CDR2 SFDVKD. The CDR3 has 15 amino acids.

The chain uses TRBV27 and TRBJ2-2; D gene uncertain. V was cut by 3 bases and J by 7 bases, with 9 bases left in between. Germline-derived CDR1 and CDR2 are MNHEY and SMNVEV (reference sequence). CDR3 length: 13 residues. The CDR3 here is CASSFRLDGELFF. The CDR3 region has the DNA TGTGCCAGCAGTTTTCGCCTAGACGGGGAGCTGTTTTTT.

J is TRBJ2-2 and V is TRBV2, with 12 bases matching TRBD2. CDR1 is SNHLY and CDR2 is FYNNEI in the germline V gene. This CDR3 is built from 15 residues. After removal of 4 bases from V and 3 bases from J, the junction contained 0 bases not matched to a gene. The CDR3 nucleotides are TGTGCCAGCAGTGGACTAGCGGGGGACACCGGGGAGCTGTTTTTT. This gives the protein CASSGLAGDTGELFF.

A few counts support this clone. The chain uses TRBV28 and TRBJ2-7; 7 positions match TRBD1. Germline V gene data show CDR1 as MDHEN and CDR2 as SYDVKM. Trimming removed 5 bases from V and 4 bases from J; junction bases left unmatched: 11. The CDR3 covers 15 residues. Here the CDR3 DNA reads TGTGCCAGCAGTCCCCCGGGACAGCCTTTTTACGAGCAGTACTTC. Translation: CASSPPGQPFYEQYF.

V and J are TRBV4-2 and TRBJ1-1; no definite D call. The CDR3 has 14 amino acids. Trimming took off 2 bases at V and 6 bases at J, with 13 bases between the two ends. The germline V gene encodes CDR1 LGHNA and CDR2 YNFKEQ. The chain's CDR3 is CASSQSSGSAEAFF. The CDR3 DNA reads TGTGCCAGCAGCCAAAGTTCTGGGAGCGCTGAAGCTTTCTTT.

The CDR3 nucleotides are TGTGCCAGCAGTTTAAGGCTGGCTAGCGGGGAGAGCTCCTACAATGAGCAGTTCTTC. Translation: CASSLRLASGESSYNEQFF. The chain is built from TRBV7-9 and TRBJ2-1; 9 nucleotides match TRBD2. CDR3 size: 19 residues. Unmatched junction bases numbered 15, after V lost 6 bases and J lost 0 bases. The V gene's germline CDR1 is SEHNR and CDR2 FQNEAQ (reference sequence).

This clone occurred once. The genes are TRBV12-3 or TRBV12-4 and TRBJ1-2; 8 bases fit TRBD1. This CDR3 comprises 12 residues. The junction had 3 bases not matched to a gene; V was cut back by 8 bases and J by 4 bases. Here the CDR3 reads CASGGQGYGYTF. CDR3 nucleotides: TGTGCCAGCGGAGGACAGGGCTATGGCTACACCTTC.

The chain is built from TRBV19 and TRBJ1-2; maybe TRBD1 (6 bases). The CDR3 is made up of 12 amino acids. Trimming pared 4 bases from V and 5 bases from J, leaving 8 bases between. Germline loops: CDR1 LNHDA, CDR2 SQIVND (reference sequence). The CDR3 DNA follows: TGTGCCAGTAGTAACAGGGCTTATGGCTACACCTTC. Its translation: CASSNRAYGYTF.

The chain has TRBV7-9 and TRBJ1-4, with 10 bases fitting TRBD1. From germline, CDR1 is SEHNR and CDR2 FQNEAQ (reference sequence). The ends lost 4 bases at V and 4 bases at J; junction bases unmatched: 6. The CDR3 length is 16 residues. The CDR3 bases are TGTGCCAGCAGCTCTAGGACAGGGGGAGATAATGAAAAACTGTTTTTT. This encodes CASSSRTGGDNEKLFF.

The chain recombines TRBV5-1 with TRBJ1-1; D is undetermined. Trimming shortened V by 0 bases and J by 0 bases, and 15 bases separated the two germline ends. CDR1 is SGHRS, CDR2 YFSETQ, per germline. There are 17 residues in the CDR3. In DNA, the CDR3 is TGCGCCAGCAGCTTGGACGTCCCCAGCGGTATGAACACTGAAGCTTTCTTT. Protein: CASSLDVPSGMNTEAFF.

This clone was seen once. The J gene is TRBJ2-2, the V gene TRBV7-9; the D gene is possibly TRBD1 (5 bases). The CDR3 has 16 amino acids. Germline CDR1 is SEHNR and CDR2 is FQNEAQ (reference sequence). Deletions cut 5 bases from V and 0 bases from J, with 13 bases between. The CDR3 sequence is CASSPGRTTNTGELFF. The DNA of the CDR3 is TGTGCCAGCAGCCCCGGCCGGACAACGAACACCGGGGAGCTGTTTTTT.

V usage is TRBV6-5 and J usage is TRBJ1-5, with 7 bases that match TRBD1. Germline V gene lookup returns CDR1 MNHEY and CDR2 SVGAGI. The CDR3 totals 15 residues. Losses at the gene ends were 6 bases for V and 5 bases for J; bases not matched to a gene: 10. The CDR3 is CASSRRDSNYQPQHF. The DNA for the CDR3 is TGTGCCAGCAGCCGAAGGGACAGTAACTATCAGCCCCAGCATTTT.

V and J are TRBV18 and TRBJ1-3; the D gene is possibly TRBD1 (5 bases). This CDR3 is 15 amino acids long. V shed 6 bases and J shed 2 bases, with 14 bases lying between them. Per germline, CDR1 KGHSH and CDR2 LQKENI. The CDR3 DNA reads TGTGCCAGCTCGGGGCAGGCGACAGCTGGAAACACCATATATTTT. Translation gives CASSGQATAGNTIYF.

The chain links TRBV19 to TRBJ2-7; weak D call: TRBD2 (6 bases). CDR1 is LNHDA, CDR2 SQIVND, per germline (reference sequence). V lost 5 bases and J 5 bases, leaving 19 bases between the germline ends. This CDR3 is 15 amino acids long. The CDR3 reads CASSEGLSAGNEQYF. The CDR3, as DNA: TGTGCCAGTAGTGAAGGACTCTCGGCGGGGAACGAGCAGTACTTC.

The J gene is TRBJ1-5, the V gene TRBV3-1 (or the pseudogene TRBV3-2); tentative D call: TRBD1 (6 bases). Germline V gene sequence: CDR1 LGHDT, CDR2 YNNKEL (reference sequence). V dropped 0 bases and J dropped 7 bases, with 25 bases sitting between them. The CDR3 has 19 amino acids. The CDR3 nucleotides read TGTGCCAGCAGCCAAGATAAGGTCTATGGGACACAGGGTGACCAGCCCCAGCATTTT. The encoded protein is CASSQDKVYGTQGDQPQHF.

The rearrangement links TRBV15 to TRBJ2-3; 7 nucleotides line up with TRBD1. V gave up 3 bases and J gave up 3 bases; unmatched junction bases: 6. The V gene's germline CDR1 is LNHNV and CDR2 YYDKDF (reference sequence). The CDR3 loop spans 15 amino acids. The CDR3 protein is CATSRVGRGTDTQYF. The CDR3 DNA sequence: TGTGCCACCAGCAGGGTGGGCAGGGGGACAGATACGCAGTATTTT.

This chain uses TRBV3-1 (or the pseudogene TRBV3-2) with TRBJ1-4; TRBD1 is a possible D gene (5 bases). V was cut by 4 bases and J by 1 base, with 16 bases left in between. CDR3 length: 17 amino acids. Germline V CDR1 and CDR2: LGHDT, YNNKEL (reference sequence). The CDR3 loop reads CASSPRPHTGTNEKLFF. Here the CDR3 DNA reads TGTGCCAGCAGCCCTCGTCCCCATACAGGAACTAATGAAAAACTGTTTTTT.

The chain links TRBV6-5 to TRBJ1-3; 7 bases fit TRBD1. The length of the CDR3 is 11 residues. Germline lookup yields CDR1 MNHEY and CDR2 SVGAGI. Here the CDR3 reads CATGRGNTIYF. CDR3 nucleotide sequence: TGTGCGACAGGGAGAGGAAACACCATATATTTT.

The chain has TRBV6-5 and TRBJ2-2, with 8 bases matching TRBD2. Germline V lookup: CDR1 MNHEY, CDR2 SVGAGI. CDR3 length: 14 amino acids. Unmatched junction bases numbered 5, after V lost 5 bases and J lost 6 bases. CDR3 residues: CASSRGGDAGELFF. CDR3 in DNA: TGTGCCAGCAGTCGGGGGGGCGATGCCGGGGAGCTGTTTTTT.

The V and J genes are TRBV5-1 and TRBJ1-1; tentative D call: TRBD1 (6 bases). CDR1 and CDR2 from the germline V gene are SGHRS and YFSETQ. V was trimmed by 4 bases and J by 0 bases, leaving 13 bases between them. This CDR3 comprises 15 residues. CDR3 region: CASSPADSMNTEAFF. The CDR3 DNA is TGCGCCAGCAGCCCGGCGGACAGCATGAACACTGAAGCTTTCTTT.

In this sample, this clone turned up once. This chain uses TRBV10-2 with TRBJ1-6; TRBD1 agrees at 7 bases. Germline trimming cut 11 bases from V and 14 bases from J; bases unmatched to any gene: 15. Germline loops: CDR1 WSHSY, CDR2 SAAADI. This CDR3 is 13 amino acids long. CDR3 in DNA: TGCGCCTCCCGACAGGGTACCGGGTACACCCTCCACTTT. Amino acid sequence: CASRQGTGYTLHF.

The chain uses TRBV11-1 and TRBJ2-2, with D possibly matching TRBD1 (6 bases). The ends were cut back, 4 bases at V and 7 bases at J, with 16 bases in the middle. Germline V gene lookup returns CDR1 SGHAT and CDR2 FQDESV (reference sequence). This CDR3 spans 15 amino acids. CDR3 loop: CASSSVGTLFGELFF. The CDR3 nucleotides read TGTGCCAGCAGCTCGGTTGGGACACTGTTCGGGGAGCTGTTTTTT.

The chain recombines TRBV19 with TRBJ1-6; TRBD1 matches at 7 bases. V was pared by 4 bases and J by 9 bases, with 15 bases of the junction left unmatched. Per the germline V gene, CDR1 is LNHDA and CDR2 is SQIVND (reference sequence). The CDR3 spans 17 residues. This chain's CDR3 is CASSTHSQGIGGSPLHF. CDR3 in DNA: TGTGCCAGTAGTACCCATTCACAGGGGATCGGAGGTTCACCCCTCCACTTT.

The chain recombines TRBV18 with TRBJ1-5; possibly TRBD1 for D (6 bases). There are 13 residues in the CDR3. The ends were cut back, 3 bases at V and 7 bases at J, with 10 bases in the middle. The germline CDR1 and CDR2 sequences are KGHSH and LQKENI. Here the CDR3 reads CASSPDSIQPQHF. CDR3 coding DNA: TGTGCCAGCTCACCGGACAGTATCCAGCCCCAGCATTTT. The full variable domain, in which reference TRBV18 and TRBJ1-5 provide the parts outside the CDR3, is NAGVMQNPRHLVRRRGQEARLRCSPMKGHSHVYWYRQLPEEGLKFMVYLQKENIIDESGMPKERFSAEFPKEGPSILRIQQVVRGDSAAYFCASSPDSIQPQHFGDGTRLSIL.

V usage is TRBV5-4 and J usage is TRBJ1-6; the D is unclear. Germline V CDR1 and CDR2: SGHNT, YYREEE (reference sequence). The CDR3 has 13 residues. V shed 4 bases and J shed 7 bases, with 9 bases lying between them. The DNA for the CDR3 is TGTGCCAGCAGCCACACCCTGAATTCACCCCTCCACTTT. Amino acid sequence: CASSHTLNSPLHF.

The rearrangement links TRBV3-1 (or the pseudogene TRBV3-2) to TRBJ1-5, with TRBD1 matching 10 bases. CDR1 LGHDT and CDR2 YNNKEL come from the germline V gene (reference sequence). The V and J ends lost 4 bases and 8 bases, in that order; junction bases with no gene match: 8. CDR3 length: 15 amino acids. CDR3 loop: CASSLRTGGEEPQHF. In DNA form, the CDR3 reads TGTGCCAGCAGCCTCCGGACAGGGGGGGAAGAGCCCCAGCATTTT.

The chain recombines TRBV5-1 with TRBJ2-1, with 11 positions matching TRBD2. Germline V CDR1 and CDR2: SGHRS, YFSETQ. The CDR3 length is 15 residues. V was pared by 2 bases and J by 6 bases, with 4 bases of the junction left unmatched. The DNA for the CDR3 is TGCGCCAGCAGCTTTACTAGCGGGGGTTTCAATGAGCAGTTCTTC. It specifies CASSFTSGGFNEQFF.

This clone has only a few counts. The chain joins TRBV2 to TRBJ1-1, with D possibly TRBD1 on 6 matching bases. V shed 1 base and J shed 0 bases, with 6 bases lying between them. The CDR3 length is 14 residues. Germline V lookup: CDR1 SNHLY, CDR2 FYNNEI. The CDR3 bases are TGTGCCAGCAGTGAAGACAGGGTGAACACTGAAGCTTTCTTT. This codes for CASSEDRVNTEAFF.

The rearrangement joins TRBV19 to TRBJ1-5, with a weak D call TRBD1 (6 bases). Germline-derived CDR1 and CDR2 are LNHDA and SQIVND (reference sequence). The germline V and J ends were trimmed by 8 bases and 9 bases, with 14 bases remaining between them. This CDR3 has 12 amino acids. The CDR3 protein is CASGKGVRPQHF. The CDR3 nucleotides read TGTGCCAGTGGAAAGGGGGTTCGGCCCCAGCATTTT.